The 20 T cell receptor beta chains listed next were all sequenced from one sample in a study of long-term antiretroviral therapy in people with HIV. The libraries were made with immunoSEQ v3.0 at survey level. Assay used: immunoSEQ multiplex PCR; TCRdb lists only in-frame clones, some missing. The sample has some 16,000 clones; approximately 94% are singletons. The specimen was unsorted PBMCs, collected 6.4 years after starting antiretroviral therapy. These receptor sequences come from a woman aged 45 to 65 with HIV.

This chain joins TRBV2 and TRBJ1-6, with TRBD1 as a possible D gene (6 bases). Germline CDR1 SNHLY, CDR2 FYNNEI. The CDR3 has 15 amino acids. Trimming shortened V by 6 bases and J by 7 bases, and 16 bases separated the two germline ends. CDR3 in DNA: TGTGCCAGCAGATCTCAGGGGATCACCAATTCACCCCTCCACTTT. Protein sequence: CASRSQGITNSPLHF.

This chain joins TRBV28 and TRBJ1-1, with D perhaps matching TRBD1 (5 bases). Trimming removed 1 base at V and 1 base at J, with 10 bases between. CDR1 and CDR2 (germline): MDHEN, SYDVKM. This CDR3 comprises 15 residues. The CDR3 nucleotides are TGTGCCAGCAGTTTATCTTGGGGGGGGAACACTGAAGCTTTCTTT. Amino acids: CASSLSWGGNTEAFF.

For the CDR3, the DNA is TGTGCCAGCAGCGGACCCCCAGATACGCAGTATTTT. Translating it yields CASSGPPDTQYF. This rearrangement joins TRBV7-9 to TRBJ2-3; no clear D gene. The CDR3 covers 12 residues. V lost 5 bases and J lost 4, with 7 bases in between. The V gene's germline CDR1 is SEHNR and CDR2 FQNEAQ (reference sequence). The full variable domain, its missing parts supplied by reference TRBV7-9 and TRBJ2-3, is DTGVSQNPRHKITKRGQNVTFRCDPISEHNRLYWYRQTLGQGPEFLTYFQNEAQLEKSRLLSDRFSAERPKGSFSTLEIQRTEQGDSAMYLCASSGPPDTQYFGPGTRLTVL.

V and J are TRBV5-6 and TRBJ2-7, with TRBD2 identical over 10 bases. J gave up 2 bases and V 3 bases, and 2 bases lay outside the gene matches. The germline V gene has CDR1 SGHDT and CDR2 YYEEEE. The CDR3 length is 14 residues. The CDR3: CASSSLAGAYEQYF. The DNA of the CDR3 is TGTGCCAGCAGCTCCCTAGCGGGAGCCTACGAGCAGTACTTC.

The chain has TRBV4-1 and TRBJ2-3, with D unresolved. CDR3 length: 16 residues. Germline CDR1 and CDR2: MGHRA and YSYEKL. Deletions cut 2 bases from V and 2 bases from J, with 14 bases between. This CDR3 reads CASSQPGTFITDTQYF. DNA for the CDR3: TGCGCCAGCAGCCAACCGGGTACTTTTATCACAGATACGCAGTATTTT.

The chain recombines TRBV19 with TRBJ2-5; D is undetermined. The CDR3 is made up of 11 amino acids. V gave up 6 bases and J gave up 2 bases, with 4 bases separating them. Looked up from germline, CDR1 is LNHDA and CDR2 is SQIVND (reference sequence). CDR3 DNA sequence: TGTGCCAGTAGGCAGCAAGAGACCCAGTACTTC. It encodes CASRQQETQYF.

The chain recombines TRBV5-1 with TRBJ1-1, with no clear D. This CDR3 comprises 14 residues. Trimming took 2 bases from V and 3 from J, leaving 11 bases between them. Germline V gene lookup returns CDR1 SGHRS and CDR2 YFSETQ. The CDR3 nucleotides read TGCGCCAGCAGCTTTCATGGGAGGGACACTGAAGCTTTCTTT. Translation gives CASSFHGRDTEAFF.

For the CDR3, the DNA is TGTGCCAGCAGCTTAGACGTGGCAGGGGCTAATGAAAAACTGTTTTTT. It specifies CASSLDVAGANEKLFF. The chain has TRBV7-2 and TRBJ1-4; a weak D match, TRBD1 (6 bases). There are 16 residues in the CDR3. V gave up 1 base and J gave up 3 bases, with 12 bases separating them. CDR1 SGHTA and CDR2 FQGNSA come from the germline V gene.

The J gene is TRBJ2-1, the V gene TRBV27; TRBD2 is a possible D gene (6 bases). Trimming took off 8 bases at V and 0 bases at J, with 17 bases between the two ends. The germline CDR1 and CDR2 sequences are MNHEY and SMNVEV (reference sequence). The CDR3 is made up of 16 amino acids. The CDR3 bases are TGTGCCAGCCTGCCTGACCCGGGAGACTCCTACAATGAGCAGTTCTTC. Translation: CASLPDPGDSYNEQFF.

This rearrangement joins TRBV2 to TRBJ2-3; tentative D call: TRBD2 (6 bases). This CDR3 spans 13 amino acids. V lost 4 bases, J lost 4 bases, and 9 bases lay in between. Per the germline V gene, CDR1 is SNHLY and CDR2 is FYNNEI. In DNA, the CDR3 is TGTGCCAGCAGTGGGCTAGCGTCAGATACGCAGTATTTT. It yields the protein CASSGLASDTQYF.

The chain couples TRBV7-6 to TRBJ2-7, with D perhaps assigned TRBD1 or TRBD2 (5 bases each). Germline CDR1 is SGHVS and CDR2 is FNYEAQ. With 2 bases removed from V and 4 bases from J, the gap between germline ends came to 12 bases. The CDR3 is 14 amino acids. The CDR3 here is CASSLSDGTYEQYF. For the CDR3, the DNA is TGTGCCAGCAGCTTAAGTGACGGGACGTACGAGCAGTACTTC.

The CDR3 region is CASSQGTGNDEQYF. The DNA for the CDR3 is TGTGCCAGCAGCCAGGGGACAGGGAATGACGAGCAGTACTTC. The chain combines TRBV4-2 with TRBJ2-7; 9 bases line up with TRBD1. The V gene end was trimmed by 3 bases and the J gene end by 5 bases; junction bases not matched to a gene: 5. This CDR3 has 14 amino acids. CDR1 LGHNA and CDR2 YNFKEQ come from the germline V gene.

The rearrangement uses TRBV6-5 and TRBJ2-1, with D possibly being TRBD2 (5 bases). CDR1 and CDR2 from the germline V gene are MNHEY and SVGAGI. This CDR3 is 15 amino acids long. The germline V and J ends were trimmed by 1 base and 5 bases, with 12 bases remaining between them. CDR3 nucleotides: TGTGCCAGCAGTTACTTTCCGGGGAGAAACAATGAGCAGTTCTTC. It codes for CASSYFPGRNNEQFF.

CDR3 residues: CASSTLNTEAFF. The CDR3 nucleotides read TGCGCCAGTTCGACACTGAACACTGAAGCTTTCTTT. The gene calls are TRBV5-1 and TRBJ1-1; D is ambiguous. The CDR3 consists of 12 residues. The germline CDR1 and CDR2 sequences are SGHRS and YFSETQ. V gave up 8 bases and J gave up 0 bases, with 8 bases separating them.

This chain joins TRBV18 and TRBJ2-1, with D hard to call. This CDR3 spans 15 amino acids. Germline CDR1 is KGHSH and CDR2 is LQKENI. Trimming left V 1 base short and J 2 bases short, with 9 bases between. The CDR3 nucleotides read TGTGCCAGCTCACCACTATCTACCGCCTACAATGAGCAGTTCTTC. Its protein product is CASSPLSTAYNEQFF.

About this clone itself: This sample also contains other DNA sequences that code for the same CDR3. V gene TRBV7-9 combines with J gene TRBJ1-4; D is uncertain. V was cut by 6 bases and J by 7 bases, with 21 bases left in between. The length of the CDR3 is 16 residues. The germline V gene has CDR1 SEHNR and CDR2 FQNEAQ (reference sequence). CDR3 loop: CASSLTSGSMLEKLFF. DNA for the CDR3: TGTGCCAGCAGTTTAACTTCCGGTAGCATGCTTGAAAAACTGTTTTTT.

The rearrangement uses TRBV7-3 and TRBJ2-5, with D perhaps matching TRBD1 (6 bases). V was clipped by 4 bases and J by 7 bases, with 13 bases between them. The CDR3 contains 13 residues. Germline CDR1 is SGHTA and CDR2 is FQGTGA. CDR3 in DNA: TGTGCCAGCAGCTCCCGAGGGGGTGGGACCCAGTACTTC. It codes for CASSSRGGGTQYF.

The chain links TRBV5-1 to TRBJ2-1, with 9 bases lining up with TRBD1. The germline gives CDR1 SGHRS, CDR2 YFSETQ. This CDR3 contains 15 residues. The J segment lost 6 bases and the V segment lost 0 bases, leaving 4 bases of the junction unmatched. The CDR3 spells CASSLGDRVGNEQFF. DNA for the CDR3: TGCGCCAGCAGCTTGGGGGACAGGGTGGGCAATGAGCAGTTCTTC.

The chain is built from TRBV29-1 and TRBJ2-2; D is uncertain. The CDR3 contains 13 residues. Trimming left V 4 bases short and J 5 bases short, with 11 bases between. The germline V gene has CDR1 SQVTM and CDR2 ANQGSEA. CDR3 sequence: CSVVLHLTGELFF. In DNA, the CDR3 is TGCAGCGTTGTCCTTCATCTGACCGGGGAGCTGTTTTTT.

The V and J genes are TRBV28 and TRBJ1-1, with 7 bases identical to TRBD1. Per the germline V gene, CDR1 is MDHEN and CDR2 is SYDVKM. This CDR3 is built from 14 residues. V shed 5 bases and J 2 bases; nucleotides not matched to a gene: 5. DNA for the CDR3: TGTGCCAGCAGTACAGGGACAGTCAACACTGAAGCTTTCTTT. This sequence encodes CASSTGTVNTEAFF.